The 19 T cell receptor beta chains listed next were all sequenced from one sample in a study of blood T cell repertoires in COVID-19. Repertoires were generated with immunoSEQ multiplex PCR, while TCRdb's copy carries only in-frame clones and drops some. Of about 480,000 clones in the sample, roughly 90% were seen once. The sequencing input was PBMCs or T cells enriched from blood (not recorded which). These receptors originate from a woman aged 40 to 50 who had recovered from COVID-19.

In regard to this clone: Other DNA sequences in the same sample also yield this CDR3. V usage is TRBV11-3 and J usage is TRBJ1-1, with 8 nucleotides matching TRBD1. There are 14 residues in the CDR3. Germline V lookup: CDR1 SGHNT, CDR2 YENEEA. V dropped 3 bases and J dropped 5; count of bases not matched to a gene: 5. DNA for the CDR3: TGTGCCAGCAGCTTGGGACAGGTCGGAACTGAAGCTTTCTTT. This sequence encodes CASSLGQVGTEAFF.

The gene calls are TRBV10-3 and TRBJ1-1; a possible D gene is TRBD1 (6 bases). CDR1 ENHRY and CDR2 SYGVKD come from the germline V gene. V was trimmed by 10 bases and J by 4 bases, leaving 13 bases between them. The CDR3 runs 12 residues. The CDR3: CATTGGATEAFF. The CDR3 coding sequence is TGTGCCACTACGGGGGGGGCCACTGAAGCTTTCTTT.

J is TRBJ1-1 and V is TRBV2; 7 nucleotides align to TRBD1. V trimming: 4 bases; J trimming: 0 bases; junction bases outside the gene matches: 5. CDR1 SNHLY and CDR2 FYNNEI come from the germline V gene. The CDR3 spans 15 residues. DNA of the CDR3: TGTGCCAGCAGTGGGGACAGCGCGTTGAACACTGAAGCTTTCTTT. Translating it yields CASSGDSALNTEAFF. Supplemented by reference TRBV2 and TRBJ1-1, the full variable domain reads EPEVTQTPSHQVTQMGQEVILRCVPISNHLYFYWYRQILGQKVEFLVSFYNNEISEKSEIFDDQFSVERPDGSNFTLKIRSTKLEDSAMYFCASSGDSALNTEAFFGQGTRLTVV.

V and J are TRBV7-9 and TRBJ2-7; 7 positions match TRBD1. The CDR3 consists of 16 residues. Germline V lookup: CDR1 SEHNR, CDR2 FQNEAQ (reference sequence). The ends lost 5 bases at V and 0 bases at J; junction bases unmatched: 10. The CDR3, as DNA: TGTGCCAGCAGCAAGACCGCTGGGACAGCCTCCTACGAGCAGTACTTC. This translates into CASSKTAGTASYEQYF.

The chain has TRBV6-5 and TRBJ2-7, with TRBD2 identical over 9 bases. The germline gives CDR1 MNHEY, CDR2 SVGAGI. Trimming removed 5 bases from V and 7 bases from J; junction bases left unmatched: 12. This CDR3 spans 15 amino acids. The DNA for the CDR3 is TGTGCCAGCAGTACCGGGACTAGCAGTCTCGGGGAGCAGTACTTC. Its translation is CASSTGTSSLGEQYF.

The V call is TRBV13, the J call TRBJ2-2; TRBD1 matches at 8 bases. Trimming took 5 bases from V and 5 from J; bases not matched to a gene: 22. CDR3 length equals 20 residues. Germline V gives CDR1 PRHDT, CDR2 FYEKMQ (reference sequence). The CDR3 spells CASSLVVYKGQDSRTGELFF. DNA of the CDR3: TGTGCCAGCAGCCTCGTAGTATACAAGGGACAGGATAGTAGGACCGGGGAGCTGTTTTTT.

J is TRBJ2-1 and V is TRBV10-1; a possible D gene is TRBD2 (5 bases). The V end was cut by 4 bases, the J end by 0 bases, with 7 bases between. The germline V gene has CDR1 WNHNN and CDR2 SYGVQD (reference sequence). This CDR3 spans 14 amino acids. The CDR3 protein is CASSAGLSYNEQFF. In nucleotides, the CDR3 is TGCGCCAGCAGTGCTGGACTCTCCTACAATGAGCAGTTCTTC.

This clone was seen only once. The CDR3 coding sequence is TGTGCCAGCAGCTGGGGACAGGGGGGTACTGAAGCTTTCTTT. This codes for CASSWGQGGTEAFF. The rearrangement links TRBV7-2 to TRBJ1-1, with 11 bases aligning to TRBD1. This CDR3 is built from 14 residues. The germline CDR1 and CDR2 sequences are SGHTA and FQGNSA. The V and J ends lost 4 bases and 5 bases, in that order; junction bases with no gene match: 3.

The rearrangement links TRBV5-1 to TRBJ2-1; either TRBD1 or TRBD2 may fit D (5 bases each). Germline CDR1 and CDR2: SGHRS and YFSETQ. Trimming took 7 bases from V and 3 from J, leaving 17 bases between them. This CDR3 has 15 residues. This CDR3 is CASGLGEMVYNEQFF. CDR3 sequence (DNA): TGCGCCAGCGGTTTGGGGGAGATGGTCTACAATGAGCAGTTCTTC.

The chain employs TRBV6-5 and TRBJ2-1; D possibly corresponds to TRBD2 (6 bases). V lost 7 bases, J lost 6 bases, and 10 bases lay in between. The CDR3 length is 12 residues. Germline V gene lookup returns CDR1 MNHEY and CDR2 SVGAGI. The CDR3 protein is CASKEGRNEQFF. For the CDR3, the DNA is TGTGCCAGCAAGGAGGGGCGCAATGAGCAGTTCTTC.

This chain joins TRBV18 and TRBJ2-7, with 7 positions matching TRBD2. The trim removed 4 bases at V and 4 bases at J, leaving 7 bases unmatched. Germline-derived CDR1 and CDR2 are KGHSH and LQKENI. The CDR3 is 14 amino acids. Written as DNA, the CDR3 is TGTGCCAGCTCACTTTCTAGCGGCAGTTACGAGCAGTACTTC. It yields the protein CASSLSSGSYEQYF.

V usage is TRBV19 and J usage is TRBJ2-7, with 8 positions matching TRBD1. Per germline, CDR1 LNHDA and CDR2 SQIVND (reference sequence). CDR3 size: 14 residues. With 10 bases clipped from V and 2 bases from J, the junction kept 10 bases outside the gene matches. CDR3 loop: CATKRDRGTYEQYF. CDR3 DNA sequence: TGTGCCACCAAGAGAGACAGGGGAACCTACGAGCAGTACTTC.

V gene TRBV27 combines with J gene TRBJ2-7, with TRBD1 as a possible D gene (5 bases). The germline V gene has CDR1 MNHEY and CDR2 SMNVEV (reference sequence). This CDR3 is built from 13 residues. V was shortened by 4 bases and J by 0 bases, with 7 bases between the two germline ends. CDR3 nucleotide sequence: TGTGCCAGCAGTTGGGGCAGCTCCTACGAGCAGTACTTC. Its protein product is CASSWGSSYEQYF.

The gene calls are TRBV19 and TRBJ1-2; D remains unclear. This CDR3 contains 13 residues. V lost 1 base and J lost 4, with 7 bases in between. Germline V gene data show CDR1 as LNHDA and CDR2 as SQIVND (reference sequence). This chain's CDR3 is CASSIGLIYGYTF. Written as DNA, the CDR3 is TGTGCCAGTAGTATAGGACTTATCTATGGCTACACCTTC.

The V gene is TRBV14, the J gene TRBJ1-1; D might be TRBD1 (5 bases). In germline, CDR1 is SGHDN, CDR2 FVKESK. Trimming stripped 2 bases from V and 4 bases from J, with 20 bases between. The CDR3 spans 17 residues. The CDR3 sequence is CASSQTISWGGLTEAFF. The CDR3 DNA reads as TGTGCCAGCAGCCAAACCATATCCTGGGGGGGTCTCACTGAAGCTTTCTTT. Variable domain in full (rest from reference TRBV14 and TRBJ1-1): EAGVTQFPSHSVIEKGQTVTLRCDPISGHDNLYWYRRVMGKEIKFLLHFVKESKQDESGMPNNRFLAERTGGTYSTLKVQPAELEDSGVYFCASSQTISWGGLTEAFFGQGTRLTVV.

V gene TRBV30 combines with J gene TRBJ2-3; 9 bases agree with TRBD1. This CDR3 is built from 15 residues. Germline V gene lookup returns CDR1 GTSNPN and CDR2 SVGIG (reference sequence). The V gene end was trimmed by 1 base and the J gene end by 2 bases; junction bases not matched to a gene: 4. CDR3 bases: TGTGCCTGGAGTGAACAGGGGGCTGACACAGATACGCAGTATTTT. The encoded protein is CAWSEQGADTDTQYF. The full variable domain, in which reference TRBV30 and TRBJ2-3 provide the parts outside the CDR3, is SQTIHQWPATLVQPVGSPLSLECTVEGTSNPNLYWYRQAAGRGLQLLFYSVGIGQISSEVPQNLSASRPQDRQFILSSKKLLLSDSGFYLCAWSEQGADTDTQYFGPGTRLTVL.

The CDR3 is CASSDGREMGGELFF. The CDR3 region has the DNA TGTGCCAGCAGCGACGGGCGGGAGATGGGCGGGGAGCTGTTTTTT. V is TRBV25-1 and J is TRBJ2-2; 7 bases align to TRBD2. Germline V gene data show CDR1 as MGHDK and CDR2 as SYGVNS. Trimming took 6 bases from V and 7 from J; bases not matched to a gene: 11. The length of the CDR3 is 15 residues.

Here the CDR3 DNA reads TGTGCCAGCAGATGGACAGGGGGAGCCGCTGAAGCTTTCTTT. Translating gives CASRWTGGAAEAFF. The rearrangement links TRBV6-5 to TRBJ1-1, with TRBD1 matching over 10 bases. Germline V gene sequence: CDR1 MNHEY, CDR2 SVGAGI. Trimming removed 6 bases from V and 6 bases from J; junction bases left unmatched: 7. This CDR3 is built from 14 residues.

This chain links TRBV27 with TRBJ2-1; 13 nucleotides agree with TRBD2. CDR1 and CDR2 (germline): MNHEY, SMNVEV (reference sequence). CDR3 length equals 16 residues. V lost 5 bases and J lost 7; bases outside the gene matches: 8. The CDR3 DNA reads as TGTGCCAGCAGTCCCTTACTAGCGGGAGGGCCGAATGAGCAGTTCTTC. Residues: CASSPLLAGGPNEQFF.